This T cell receptor (beta chain) was profiled in a study of cytomegalovirus exposure and HLA in healthy donors. Study-wide results and caveats: V segments that were indistinguishable, TRBV6-2 and TRBV6-3 among them, were omitted from analysis. A reported reduction in N-insertions relative to the roughly 710-donor mean was seen in an Asian-associated ancestry cluster in a later analysis.

With 60 Vbeta and 13 Jbeta primers, the PCR was carried out. Here immunoSEQ multiplex PCR was the method, and the copy in TCRdb shows in-frame clones only, minus some. The sample shows roughly 120,000 clones, and around 2.7% sits with its ten largest clones. A remark on this clone: Its antigen is not identified.

Germline values: CDR1 MNHEY, CDR2 SMNVEV (reference sequence). Trimming removed 4 bases at V and 0 bases at J, with 16 bases between. This CDR3 contains 17 residues. V and J are TRBV27 and TRBJ2-1; no definite D call. The sample taken for sequencing was PBMCs. The TCR comes from a man aged 30-40 years in good health and CMV-seronegative. CDR3 nucleotide sequence: TGTGCCAGCAGTTCTCGTCTTGAACAGCTCTCCTACAATGAGCAGTTCTTC. It yields the protein CASSSRLEQLSYNEQFF.